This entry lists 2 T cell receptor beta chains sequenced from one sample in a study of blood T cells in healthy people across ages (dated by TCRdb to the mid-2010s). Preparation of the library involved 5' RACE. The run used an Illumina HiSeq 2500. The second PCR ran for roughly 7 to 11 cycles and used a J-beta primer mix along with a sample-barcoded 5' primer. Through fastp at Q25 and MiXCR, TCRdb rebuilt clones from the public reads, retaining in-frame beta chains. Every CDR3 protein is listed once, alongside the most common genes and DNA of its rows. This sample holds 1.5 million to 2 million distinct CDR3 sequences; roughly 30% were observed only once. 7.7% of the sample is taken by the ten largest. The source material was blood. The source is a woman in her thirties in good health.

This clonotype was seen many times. The DNA for the CDR3 is TGCAGTGCTAAAGGCCTAGACGTATACGAGCAGTACTTC. This codes for CSAKGLDVYEQYF. V and J are TRBV20-1 and TRBJ2-7; D is unclear. The CDR3 length is 13 residues. The germline V and J ends were trimmed by 4 bases and 4 bases, with 14 bases remaining between them. The germline V gene encodes CDR1 DFQATT and CDR2 SNEGSKA (reference sequence).

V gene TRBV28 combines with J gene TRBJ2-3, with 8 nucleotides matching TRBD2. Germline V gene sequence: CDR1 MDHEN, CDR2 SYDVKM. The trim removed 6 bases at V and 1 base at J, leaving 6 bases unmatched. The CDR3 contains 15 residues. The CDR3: CASRWGRGGTDTQYF. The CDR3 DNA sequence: TGTGCCAGCAGATGGGGGCGGGGGGGCACAGATACGCAGTATTTT.